The rows below give T cell receptor beta chains drawn from one sample of a study of T-cell reconstitution after alpha-beta-depleted transplantation in children. Each CDR3 protein is one row after TCRdb ran MiXCR on the PCR reads. Here the sample spans 420,000 or so distinct CDR3 sequences, roughly 10% being singletons. This material consisted of PBMCs from the stem cell graft donor, taken from the stem cell graft. All receptors come from a human donor who donated a stem cell graft to a child with acute myeloid leukemia. The CDR3 runs from the conserved cysteine through the conserved F or W. The order of the fields is V gene, clone size, D gene, J gene, CDR3 protein, CDR3 DNA. A D gene is named only where the DNA matches it firmly. Clone size is not always given. Where it is, it says once, few, many or a class for expanded clones.

>TRBV11-2|-|TRBD2|TRBJ2-1
CASSPTLGGGRGEQFF
TGTGCCAGCAGCCCTACCCTGGGCGGGGGGCGAGGTGAGCAGTTCTTC
>TRBV19|few|-|TRBJ2-1
CASRDRNNNEQFF
TGTGCCAGTAGAGACAGAAACAACAATGAGCAGTTCTTC
>TRBV20-1|many|TRBD1|TRBJ2-7
CSASVKQGVREQYF
TGCAGTGCTAGCGTGAAACAGGGGGTGCGCGAGCAGTACTTC
>TRBV12-3/TRBV12-4|few|TRBD2|TRBJ2-1
CASSFSWRGGGNEQFF
TGTGCCAGCAGTTTTTCCTGGCGGGGGGGCGGGAATGAGCAGTTCTTC
>TRBV7-3|-|-|TRBJ1-1
CASSPGRDTEAFF
TGTGCCAGCAGCCCTGGGAGGGACACTGAAGCTTTCTTT
>TRBV5-1|-|-|TRBJ1-2
CASSPDPGNPGGYTF
TGCGCCAGCAGCCCTGATCCAGGGAACCCAGGAGGCTACACCTTC
>TRBV20-1|few|TRBD2|TRBJ2-1
CSARDAGGGQNEQFF
TGCAGTGCTAGAGATGCGGGAGGGGGGCAAAATGAGCAGTTCTTC
>TRBV7-2|-|TRBD2|TRBJ2-1
CASSLGGLAGVYNEQFF
TGTGCCAGCAGCTTAGGGGGACTAGCGGGGGTCTACAATGAGCAGTTCTTC
>TRBV18|few|-|TRBJ2-3
CASSPGGGEPDTQYF
TGTGCCAGCTCACCCGGTGGAGGGGAGCCAGATACGCAGTATTTT
>TRBV5-1|few|-|TRBJ1-2
CASSQRQNGYTF
TGCGCCAGCAGCCAACGACAGAACGGCTACACCTTC
>TRBV3-1|few|-|TRBJ2-1
CASSLLTTRQQFF
TGTGCCAGCAGCCTCCTGACCACCCGACAGCAGTTCTTC